Listed below are T cell receptor beta chains from one sample, sequenced in a study of human T cells and chemical hapten exposure. TCRdb used MiXCR to reprocess the RACE reads, holding one entry per CDR3 protein. Of 95,000 to 150,000 distinct CDR3 sequences listed, around 11% are singletons. The specimen was whole blood, collected in connection with sensitization to the hapten diphenylcyclopropenone (DPC). Receptors originate from a woman between 50 and 59 years old with alopecia areata. Some clones in this sample may be carry-over from other donors' samples. Each CDR3 is given with its conserved first and last residue. A D gene is named only where the DNA matches it firmly. Only part of the rows carry a size: once, few, many, or a class if the clone is expanded.

j_call d_call v_call clone_size cdr3_nt cdr3_aa
TRBJ2-4 - TRBV12-3/TRBV12-4 many TGTGCCAGCAGTTTAGTGGTAGCCAAAAACATTCAGTACTTC CASSLVVAKNIQYF
TRBJ2-3 TRBD2 TRBV3-1 - TGTGCCAGCAGCTTGCTCGAGCGGGGCCGCACAGATACGCAGTATTTT CASSLLERGRTDTQYF
TRBJ2-1 - TRBV27 - TGTGCCAGCAGTTTAAGTCCCCCAGGGCCAAATGAGCAGTTCTTC CASSLSPPGPNEQFF
TRBJ1-5 - TRBV7-2 - TGTGCCAGCAGCTTTACCGGTCAGCCCCAGCATTTT CASSFTGQPQHF
TRBJ2-2 - TRBV6-6 - TGTGCCAGCAGTTACTCGACTTGGGAGCTGTTTTTT CASSYSTWELFF
TRBJ1-1 TRBD1 TRBV20-1 few TGCAGTGCTACTTGGACAGGGAACACTGAAGCTTTCTTT CSATWTGNTEAFF
TRBJ2-5 TRBD2 TRBV25-1 - TGTGCCGCCAAAATGGGAGGGGTAGAGACCCAGTACTTC CAAKMGGVETQYF
TRBJ2-2 - TRBV28 - TGTGCCAGCAGTTTTTTCGGGGGTCGAACCGGGGAGCTGTTTTTT CASSFFGGRTGELFF
TRBJ1-5 TRBD1 TRBV28 few TGTGCCAGCAGGCCGGACAGGGGAGAGAGCAATCAGCCCCAGCATTTT CASRPDRGESNQPQHF
TRBJ1-1 - TRBV5-4 - TGTGCCAGCAGCTGGGTGGGAGTGAACACTGAAGCTTTCTTT CASSWVGVNTEAFF
TRBJ1-2 - TRBV29-1 - TGCAGCGTTGAAGATAGAAGGAGGGCTGGCTATGGCTACACCTTC CSVEDRRRAGYGYTF
TRBJ2-7 TRBD1 TRBV13 many TGTGCCAGCAGCTTCGCCAAGGGGGGACAGGACTACGAGCAGTACTTC CASSFAKGGQDYEQYF
TRBJ2-7 - TRBV4-1 few TGCGCCAGCAGCCAAGGGTCCGGTGAGGAGGAGCAGTACTTC CASSQGSGEEEQYF
TRBJ2-3 - TRBV30 many TGTGCCTGGAGTGTACACCCAGATACGCAGTATTTT CAWSVHPDTQYF
TRBJ1-1 - TRBV2 - TGTGCCACCACGACAGTGAACACTGAAGCTTTCTTT CATTTVNTEAFF
TRBJ2-7 - TRBV21-1 many TGTGCCAGCAGCAAAGGAGGGAGCCACGAGCAGTACTTC CASSKGGSHEQYF
TRBJ1-1 TRBD1 TRBV7-3 - TGTGCCAGCTTAAAGACAGGGGAGGCTGAAGCTTTCTTT CASLKTGEAEAFF
TRBJ1-2 - TRBV10-3 few TGTGCCATCAACCTCAGGGGTGAGAACTATGGCTACACCTTC CAINLRGENYGYTF
TRBJ2-1 - TRBV7-6 many TGTGCCAGCACACCTTATCGGGGGAGCCCCCTTAATGAGCAGTTCTTC CASTPYRGSPLNEQFF
TRBJ2-2 - TRBV20-1 many TGCAGTGCTAGAAGAGGGGGCACCGGGGAGCTGTTTTTT CSARRGGTGELFF
TRBJ2-7 TRBD1 TRBV27 - TGTGCCAGCAGTTGGACAGGAGGCGACTACGAGCAGTACTTC CASSWTGGDYEQYF
TRBJ2-3 - TRBV5-6 many TGTGCCAGCAGCTTGTACCGGGACACCAGCACAGATACGCAGTATTTT CASSLYRDTSTDTQYF
TRBJ2-1 - TRBV7-9 - TGTGCCAGCAGCCTGGGACGGGGGGCTTGGAATGAGCAGTTCTTC CASSLGRGAWNEQFF
TRBJ2-3 - TRBV20-1 - TGCAGTGCTAGAGATAGGAGACCTGGCGTAGATACGCAGTATTTT CSARDRRPGVDTQYF
TRBJ1-2 - TRBV6-1 few TGTGCCAGCAGTGTTGGGGAAGGGGGCTACACCTTC CASSVGEGGYTF
TRBJ2-1 TRBD2 TRBV20-1 many TGCAGTGCTACGGGACTAGTTGATAATGAGCAGTTCTTC CSATGLVDNEQFF
TRBJ1-5 - TRBV20-1 few TGCAGTGCTAGGGTCGGTCGACAGTATAGCAATCAGCCCCAGCATTTT CSARVGRQYSNQPQHF
TRBJ2-1 - TRBV7-2 - TGTGCCAGCAGCTTAGGTATCTACAATGAGCAGTTCTTC CASSLGIYNEQFF
TRBJ2-5 TRBD2 TRBV7-8 few TGTGCCAGCAGCTTAGAGTCTAGCGGCCGGGCCCAGTACTTC CASSLESSGRAQYF
TRBJ1-2 TRBD1 TRBV30 many TGTGCCTGGAGTGTGATGGGACAGGGGCCCGATGGCTACACCTTC CAWSVMGQGPDGYTF
TRBJ2-3 - TRBV2 few TGTGCCAGCAGAGAGTTTACTAGTTCGGATACGCAGTATTTT CASREFTSSDTQYF
TRBJ2-5 - TRBV28 few TGTGCCAGCAGTTTGACGCAGGCCCAAGAGACCCAGTACTTC CASSLTQAQETQYF
TRBJ1-2 TRBD1 TRBV12-3/TRBV12-4 - TGTGCCAGCAGTCCGGCGACAGGGTTAGCCTATGGCTACACCTTC CASSPATGLAYGYTF
TRBJ2-3 TRBD1 TRBV5-1 many TGCGCCAGCGGATTTCTGACAGGGGAAGATACGCAGTATTTT CASGFLTGEDTQYF
TRBJ1-1 - TRBV29-1 - TGCAGCGTGGCGCAGGGCTCGGACACTGAAGCTTTCTTT CSVAQGSDTEAFF
TRBJ2-7 TRBD2 TRBV27 - TGTGCCAGCAGTCGGGGGGGACGGCAGTACGAGCAGTACTTC CASSRGGRQYEQYF
TRBJ1-1 - TRBV29-1 few TGCAGTTTCGTGGGCGGGAGGGGCACTGAAGCTTTCTTT CSFVGGRGTEAFF
TRBJ2-1 - TRBV10-2 few TGCGCCAGCAACATTGATGACGGGAACAATGAGCAGTTCTTC CASNIDDGNNEQFF
TRBJ1-6 - TRBV12-3/TRBV12-4 few TGTGCCAGCGGGCCTCGGGACACAAATTCACCCCTCCACTTT CASGPRDTNSPLHF
TRBJ2-5 TRBD1 TRBV28 few TGTGCCAGCTCTCCCTCCCCCGGGACAGGGGTAGAGACCCAGTACTTC CASSPSPGTGVETQYF
TRBJ2-3 - TRBV4-2 many TGTGCCAGCAGCCAATCTGGGGGGTTGGATACGCAGTATTTT CASSQSGGLDTQYF
TRBJ2-7 - TRBV6-2/TRBV6-3 many TGTGCCAGCAAGCACAGCAGCGGCTCCTACGAGCAGTACTTC CASKHSSGSYEQYF
TRBJ2-5 - TRBV6-5 - TGTGCCAGCACCGCGGACTATGGAGAGACCCAGTACTTC CASTADYGETQYF
TRBJ2-1 TRBD2 TRBV6-5 many TGTGCCAGCAGTCTTGGAGCGGGGGGTTACAATGAGCAGTTCTTC CASSLGAGGYNEQFF
TRBJ1-5 TRBD1 TRBV5-8 few TGTGCCAGCAGCCGTCCGGGACAGGGGGAAAGCAATCAGCCCCAGCATTTT CASSRPGQGESNQPQHF
TRBJ1-6 - TRBV7-2 - TGTGCCAGCAGGGGGGGGACCGACAATTCACCCCTCCACTTT CASRGGTDNSPLHF
TRBJ1-6 - TRBV6-5 few TGTGCCAGCACCCCCGGGAGGGCACACAATTCACCCCTCCACTTT CASTPGRAHNSPLHF
TRBJ2-5 - TRBV5-1 many TGCGCCAGCAGCGAAACTCAAGAGACCCAGTACTTC CASSETQETQYF
TRBJ1-6 TRBD1 TRBV12-5 - TGTGCTAGTGGTACGGGACAGGGGGTAGGTTCACCCCTCCACTTT CASGTGQGVGSPLHF